This entry concerns a single T cell receptor beta chain. This entry comes from a study of blood T cell repertoires in COVID-19. Assay: immunoSEQ multiplex PCR; the TCRdb copy retains only in-frame clones and omits some. The data show more than 100,000 clones, with 87% seen just once and 25% to 35% held by the top ten. CDR1 SNHLY and CDR2 FYNNEI come from the germline V gene. J lost 6 bases, V lost 4 bases, and 1 base had no gene match. This CDR3 comprises 13 residues. The sample taken for sequencing was peripheral blood. The sequence was collected from a woman aged 70 to 79 with acute or convalescent COVID-19. This chain links TRBV2 with TRBJ1-5, with 9 bases that match TRBD1. DNA of the CDR3: TGTGCCAGCAGTGGGACAGGGGTTCAGCCCCAGCATTTT. As protein: CASSGTGVQPQHF.